This passage covers 19 T cell receptor beta chains from one sample sequenced in a study of blood T cells in healthy people across ages. A second PCR of roughly 7 to 11 cycles used a sample-barcoded 5' primer and a J-beta primer mix. TCRdb reanalysed the 5' RACE reads using MiXCR and keeps one entry per CDR3 protein. The sample has roughly 900,000 distinct CDR3 sequences, about 48% seen once. Sequenced: blood. The source of these receptors is a man under 40 in good health.

Concerning this clonotype itself: An end of the junction does not agree with germline; a read error may underlie this. This chain connects TRBV3-1 to TRBJ1-5, with a weak D call TRBD1 (5 bases). This CDR3 is 12 amino acids long. The germline gives CDR1 LGHDT, CDR2 YNNKEL (reference sequence). CDR3 protein: CASGQGRQPQHF. The CDR3 nucleotides read TGTGCCAGCGGCCAGGGTAGACAGCCCCAGCATTTT.

The V and J genes are TRBV10-3 and TRBJ2-7; TRBD2 agrees at 7 bases. The J call may not be correct, given that the DNA end is closer to TRBJ2-4. The CDR3 is made up of 14 amino acids. Germline assignment: CDR1 ENHRY and CDR2 SYGVKD. The CDR3 DNA reads TGTGCCATCAGTGGGGAGGGCTTACAAAACATTCAGTACTTC. Encoded protein: CAISGEGLQNIQYF.

This clonotype was seen just once. The chain recombines TRBV6-2 or TRBV6-3 with TRBJ1-1, with 7 positions matching TRBD1. Germline loops: CDR1 MNHEY, CDR2 SVGEGT. The CDR3 is 16 residues long. With V trimmed by 7 bases and J by 0 bases, 11 bases remained unmatched. CDR3 region: CASTLGQDNMNTEAFF. As DNA, the CDR3 is TGTGCCAGCACCCTCGGACAGGATAATATGAACACTGAAGCTTTCTTT.

The chain joins TRBV5-1 to TRBJ2-5; 9 bases fit TRBD1. The DNA end is a closer match to TRBJ2-7, so the J assignment may be wrong. Germline CDR1 reads SGHRS; CDR2 reads YFSETQ. The CDR3 length is 13 residues. The CDR3 reads CASSSGTGPEQYF. Written as DNA, the CDR3 is TGCGCCAGCAGCTCGGGGACAGGGCCCGAGCAGTACTTC.

The rearrangement joins TRBV4-3 to TRBJ2-4, with D perhaps matching TRBD1 (6 bases). Per germline, CDR1 LGHNA and CDR2 YSLEER. CDR3 length equals 19 residues. V was clipped by 0 bases and J by 1 base, with 19 bases between them. This CDR3 is CASSQDPYGQSQAKNIQYF. The CDR3 region has the DNA TGCGCCAGCAGCCAAGACCCCTATGGACAGTCCCAGGCCAAAAACATTCAGTACTTC.

This chain joins TRBV6-1 and TRBJ2-7, with 7 bases fitting TRBD2. CDR3 length: 13 residues. Trimming removed 0 bases from V and 7 bases from J; junction bases left unmatched: 3. Germline V gene data show CDR1 as MNHNS and CDR2 as SASEGT. CDR3 amino acids: CASSEAWGGEQYF. In DNA form, the CDR3 reads TGTGCCAGCAGTGAAGCATGGGGGGGGGAGCAGTACTTC.

This clonotype appeared a few times. J is TRBJ2-1 and V is TRBV27; possible D gene TRBD2, 6 bases. V gave up 0 bases and J gave up 8 bases, with 14 bases separating them. This CDR3 region has 15 residues. Germline values: CDR1 MNHEY, CDR2 SMNVEV (reference sequence). The DNA for the CDR3 is TGTGCCAGCAGTTTATCGCCCGCTGGGGGGTATGAGCAGTTCTTC. Translating gives CASSLSPAGGYEQFF.

V and J are TRBV2 and TRBJ2-2; D tentatively reads TRBD1 or TRBD2 (5 bases each). CDR3 length: 15 amino acids. Trimming removed 6 bases at V and 0 bases at J, with 11 bases between. Germline V gene sequence: CDR1 SNHLY, CDR2 FYNNEI. The chain's CDR3 is CASRAGTTNTGELFF. The CDR3 bases are TGTGCCAGCAGGGCCGGGACGACGAACACCGGGGAGCTGTTTTTT.

CDR3 sequence reads: CASSVPGTDSYNEQFF. The CDR3 region has the DNA TGTGCCAGCAGCGTTCCCGGGACGGACTCCTACAATGAGCAGTTCTTC. This chain joins TRBV9 and TRBJ2-1; D might be TRBD1 or TRBD2, each matching 5 bases. V dropped 2 bases and J dropped 0 bases, with 12 bases sitting between them. This CDR3 has 16 amino acids. Germline assignment: CDR1 SGDLS and CDR2 YYNGEE.

This rearrangement joins TRBV25-1 to TRBJ1-6, with 10 positions matching TRBD1. The ends lost 4 bases at V and 9 bases at J; junction bases unmatched: 6. The CDR3 is made up of 15 amino acids. Germline loops: CDR1 MGHDK, CDR2 SYGVNS. CDR3 nucleotide sequence: TGTGCCAGCAGTGGACAGGGGGCGCCGATTTCACCCCTCCACTTT. It codes for CASSGQGAPISPLHF.

The chain employs TRBV19 and TRBJ1-5; no reliable D call. The CDR3 is 16 residues long. Germline CDR1 and CDR2: LNHDA and SQIVND (reference sequence). The ends were cut back, 1 base at V and 0 bases at J, with 10 bases in the middle. The CDR3 coding sequence is TGTGCCAGTAGTATAGGGCGCCACTTTAGCAATCAGCCCCAGCATTTT. Translation: CASSIGRHFSNQPQHF.

The CDR3 DNA follows: TGCAGTGCTAGGGCAGGGGGAGTTTCGGACTATGGCTACACCTTC. Protein: CSARAGGVSDYGYTF. V is TRBV20-1 and J is TRBJ1-2; 7 bases align to TRBD1. CDR3 length: 15 amino acids. V gave up 3 bases and J gave up 3 bases; unmatched junction bases: 10. CDR1 DFQATT and CDR2 SNEGSKA come from the germline V gene (reference sequence).

This chain links TRBV7-2 with TRBJ1-6, with D possibly being TRBD1 (5 bases). Germline V CDR1 and CDR2: SGHTA, FQGNSA. V was shortened by 4 bases and J by 0 bases, with 13 bases between the two germline ends. This CDR3 contains 17 residues. CDR3 in amino acids: CASSSSAGSSYNSPLHF. CDR3 DNA sequence: TGTGCCAGCAGCTCTAGTGCAGGGAGCTCCTATAATTCACCCCTCCACTTT. The variable domain in full, with the rest retrieved from reference TRBV7-2 and TRBJ1-6, is GAGVSQSPSNKVTEKGKDVELRCDPISGHTALYWYRQSLGQGLEFLIYFQGNSAPDKSGLPSDRFSAERTGGSVSTLTIQRTQQEDSAVYLCASSSSAGSSYNSPLHFGNGTRLTVT.

This CDR3 reads CASSEAWASGANTGELFF. DNA of the CDR3: TGTGCCAGCAGTGAAGCGTGGGCTAGCGGGGCGAACACCGGGGAGCTGTTTTTT. V and J are TRBV6-1 and TRBJ2-2; 9 positions agree with TRBD2. V was pared by 0 bases and J by 0 bases, with 5 bases of the junction left unmatched. The CDR3 sequence is 18 residues long. The germline gives CDR1 MNHNS, CDR2 SASEGT.

There are a few counts of this clonotype. The V call is TRBV3-1, the J call TRBJ2-7, with a possible D match to TRBD1 (5 bases). The CDR3 extends over 13 amino acids. Between the trimmed V and J ends, which lost 6 bases and 0 bases, there was a span of 9 bases. Germline CDR1 reads LGHDT; CDR2 reads YNNKEL (reference sequence). This chain's CDR3 is CASSSTASYEQYF. CDR3 DNA sequence: TGTGCCAGCAGTTCGACAGCCTCCTACGAGCAGTACTTC.

The J gene is TRBJ2-7, the V gene TRBV11-2, with TRBD1 matching over 7 bases. The last part of the DNA fits TRBJ2-5 better; the J call may be wrong. Germline V gene lookup returns CDR1 SGHAT and CDR2 FQNNGV. The CDR3 spans 14 residues. CDR3 DNA sequence: TGTGCCAGCAGCTCCCCGGGACAGAAAGAGACCCAGTACTTC. Protein: CASSSPGQKETQYF.

This clonotype was detected a few times. This rearrangement joins TRBV6-2 or TRBV6-3 to TRBJ2-7; D is unresolved. The CDR3 sequence is 11 residues long. Germline lookup yields CDR1 MNHEY and CDR2 SVGEGT. V gave up 2 bases and J gave up 3 bases, with 2 bases separating them. The CDR3 here is CASSYIYEQYF. The CDR3 region has the DNA TGTGCCAGCAGTTACATCTACGAGCAGTACTTC.

For this clonotype: A much larger clonotype is one base distant, so this may be a read error. The V gene is TRBV4-2, the J gene TRBJ2-1; tentatively, D is TRBD1 (6 bases). Germline V gives CDR1 LGHNA, CDR2 YNFKEQ. Between the trimmed V and J ends, which lost 1 base and 13 bases, there was a span of 17 bases. CDR3 length: 14 residues. The CDR3, as DNA: TGTGCCAGCAGCCAAGGAGGACAGAGGGAGACCCAGTTCTTC. This gives the protein CASSQGGQRETQFF.

In this sample, this clonotype turned up many times. V and J are TRBV29-1 and TRBJ1-2; 9 bases match TRBD1. V trimming: 3 bases; J trimming: 4 bases; junction bases outside the gene matches: 0. The CDR3 covers 12 residues. In germline, CDR1 is SQVTM, CDR2 ANQGSEA. The CDR3 sequence: CSVEGQGYGYTF. CDR3 bases: TGCAGCGTTGAGGGACAGGGCTATGGCTACACCTTC.